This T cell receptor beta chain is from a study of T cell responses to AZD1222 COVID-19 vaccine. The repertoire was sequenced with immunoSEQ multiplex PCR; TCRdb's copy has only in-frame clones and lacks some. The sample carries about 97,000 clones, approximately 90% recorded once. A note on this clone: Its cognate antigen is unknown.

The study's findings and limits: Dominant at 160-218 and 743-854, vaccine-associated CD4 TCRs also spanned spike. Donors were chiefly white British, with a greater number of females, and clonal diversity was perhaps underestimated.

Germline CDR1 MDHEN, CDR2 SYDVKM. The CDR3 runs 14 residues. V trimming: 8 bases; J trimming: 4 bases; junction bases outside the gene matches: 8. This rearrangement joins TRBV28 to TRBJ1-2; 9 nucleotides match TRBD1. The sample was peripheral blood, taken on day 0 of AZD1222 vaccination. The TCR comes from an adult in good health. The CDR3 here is CASVNRGRIYGYTF. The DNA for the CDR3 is TGTGCCAGCGTAAACAGGGGGCGCATCTATGGCTACACCTTC.